Detailed here is one T cell receptor (beta chain). At the DNA level, this CDR3 is encoded by other sequences in the same sample as well. Authors' processing steps: For nucleated cells, counts were estimated from reference gene primer amplification. Sequenced by immunoSEQ multiplex PCR; TCRdb stores in-frame clones only, minus some. V and J calls and clone size are as listed in that table; D and trimming were resolved from the DNA. The table records 250,000 to 300,000 clones, roughly 77% of them present only once. The data were taken from a study of blood T cell repertoires in COVID-19. The wider study: T cells, B-cell-depleted T cells, or PBMCs supplied cDNA or gDNA.

Germline V CDR1 and CDR2: SGHRS, YFSETQ. The junction had 3 bases not matched to a gene; V was cut back by 4 bases and J by 1 base. This CDR3 is built from 14 residues. The V and J genes are TRBV5-1 and TRBJ1-1; 8 bases are shared with TRBD1. The receptor comes from an elderly woman with acute or convalescent COVID-19. The sequencing sample was made of peripheral blood. The DNA for the CDR3 is TGCGCCAGCAGCAAACAGGGGGGGAACACTGAAGCTTTCTTT. It specifies CASSKQGGNTEAFF. Drawing the rest from reference TRBV5-1 and TRBJ1-1, the complete variable domain is KAGVTQTPRYLIKTRGQQVTLSCSPISGHRSVSWYQQTPGQGLQFLFEYFSETQRNKGNFPGRFSGRQFSNSRSEMNVSTLELGDSALYLCASSKQGGNTEAFFGQGTRLTVV.